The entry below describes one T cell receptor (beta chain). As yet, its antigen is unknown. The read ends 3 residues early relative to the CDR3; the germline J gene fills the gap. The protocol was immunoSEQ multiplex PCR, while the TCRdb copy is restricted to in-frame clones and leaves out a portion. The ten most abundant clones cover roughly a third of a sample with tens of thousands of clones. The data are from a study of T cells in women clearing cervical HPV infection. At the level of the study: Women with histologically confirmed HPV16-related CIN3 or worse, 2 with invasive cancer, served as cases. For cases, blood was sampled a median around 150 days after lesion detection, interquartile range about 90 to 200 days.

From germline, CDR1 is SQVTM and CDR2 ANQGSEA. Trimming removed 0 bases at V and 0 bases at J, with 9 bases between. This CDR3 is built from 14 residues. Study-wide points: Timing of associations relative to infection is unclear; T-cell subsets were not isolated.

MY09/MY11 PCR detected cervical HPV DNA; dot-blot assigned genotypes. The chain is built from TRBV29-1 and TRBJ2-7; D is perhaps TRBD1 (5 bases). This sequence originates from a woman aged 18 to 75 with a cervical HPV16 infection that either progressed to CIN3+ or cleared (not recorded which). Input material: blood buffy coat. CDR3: CSVEDGDSSYEQYF. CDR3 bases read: TGCAGCGTTGAAGATGGCGACAGCTCCTACGAG.